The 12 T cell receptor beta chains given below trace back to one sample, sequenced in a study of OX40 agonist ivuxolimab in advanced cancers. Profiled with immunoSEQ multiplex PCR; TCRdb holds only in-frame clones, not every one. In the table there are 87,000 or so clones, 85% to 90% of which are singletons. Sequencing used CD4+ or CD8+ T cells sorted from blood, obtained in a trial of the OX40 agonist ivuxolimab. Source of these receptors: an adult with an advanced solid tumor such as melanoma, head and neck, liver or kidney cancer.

Here the CDR3 reads CASSYGSLGNSPLHF. Written as DNA, the CDR3 is TGTGCCAGTAGTTACGGGAGTCTGGGGAATTCACCCCTCCACTTT. The chain carries TRBV19 and TRBJ1-6, with no clear D. CDR1 is LNHDA and CDR2 is SQIVND in the germline V gene (reference sequence). V was pared by 5 bases and J by 7 bases, with 15 bases between. The CDR3 length is 15 residues.

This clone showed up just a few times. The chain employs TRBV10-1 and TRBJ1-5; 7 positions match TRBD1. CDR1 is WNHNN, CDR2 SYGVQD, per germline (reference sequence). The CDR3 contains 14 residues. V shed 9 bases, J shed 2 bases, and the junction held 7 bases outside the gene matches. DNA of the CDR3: TGCGCCAGGGGGGGGACAGAAGGCAATCAGCCCCAGCATTTT. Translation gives CARGGTEGNQPQHF.

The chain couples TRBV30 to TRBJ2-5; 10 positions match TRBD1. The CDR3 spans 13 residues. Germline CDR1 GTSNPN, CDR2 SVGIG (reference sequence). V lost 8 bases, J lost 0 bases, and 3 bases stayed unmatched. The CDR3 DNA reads TGTGCCGGGACAGGGGCCCACCAAGAGACCCAGTACTTC. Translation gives CAGTGAHQETQYF.

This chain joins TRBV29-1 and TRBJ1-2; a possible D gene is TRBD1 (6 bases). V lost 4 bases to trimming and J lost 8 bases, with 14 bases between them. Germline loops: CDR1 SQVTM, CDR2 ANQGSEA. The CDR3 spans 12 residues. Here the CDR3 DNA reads TGCAGCGTTGGGCGGAAGGGGGGCGGCTACACCTTC. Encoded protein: CSVGRKGGGYTF.

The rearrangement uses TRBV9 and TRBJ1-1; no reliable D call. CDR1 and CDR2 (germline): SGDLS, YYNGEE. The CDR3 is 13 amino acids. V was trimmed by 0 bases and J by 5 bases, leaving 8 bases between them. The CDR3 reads CASSVGSETEAFF. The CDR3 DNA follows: TGTGCCAGCAGCGTAGGAAGCGAGACTGAAGCTTTCTTT.

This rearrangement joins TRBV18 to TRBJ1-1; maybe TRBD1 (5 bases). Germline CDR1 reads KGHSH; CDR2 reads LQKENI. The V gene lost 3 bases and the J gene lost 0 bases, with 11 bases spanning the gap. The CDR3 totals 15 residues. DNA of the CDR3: TGTGCCAGCTCACCCCTAGAGGGGATGAACACTGAAGCTTTCTTT. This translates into CASSPLEGMNTEAFF. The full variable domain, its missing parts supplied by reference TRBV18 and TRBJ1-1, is NAGVMQNPRHLVRRRGQEARLRCSPMKGHSHVYWYRQLPEEGLKFMVYLQKENIIDESGMPKERFSAEFPKEGPSILRIQQVVRGDSAAYFCASSPLEGMNTEAFFGQGTRLTVV.

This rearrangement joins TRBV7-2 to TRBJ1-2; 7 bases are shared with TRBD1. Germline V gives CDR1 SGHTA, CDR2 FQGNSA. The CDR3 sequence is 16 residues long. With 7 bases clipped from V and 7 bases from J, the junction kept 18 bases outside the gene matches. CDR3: CASTLGTAGLGAGYTF. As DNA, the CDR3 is TGTGCCAGCACCCTGGGGACAGCCGGTTTGGGTGCTGGCTACACCTTC.

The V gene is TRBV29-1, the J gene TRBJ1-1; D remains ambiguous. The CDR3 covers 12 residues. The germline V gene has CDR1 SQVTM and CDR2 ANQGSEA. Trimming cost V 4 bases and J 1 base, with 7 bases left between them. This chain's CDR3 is CSVAGRNTEAFF. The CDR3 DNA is TGCAGCGTTGCGGGTAGGAACACTGAAGCTTTCTTT.

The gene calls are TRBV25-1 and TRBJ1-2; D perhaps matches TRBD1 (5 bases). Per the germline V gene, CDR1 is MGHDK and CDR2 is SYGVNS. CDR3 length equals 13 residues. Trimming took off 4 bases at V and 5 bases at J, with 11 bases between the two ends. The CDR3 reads CASSVQGAYGYTF. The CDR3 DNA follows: TGTGCCAGCAGTGTTCAGGGAGCATATGGCTACACCTTC.

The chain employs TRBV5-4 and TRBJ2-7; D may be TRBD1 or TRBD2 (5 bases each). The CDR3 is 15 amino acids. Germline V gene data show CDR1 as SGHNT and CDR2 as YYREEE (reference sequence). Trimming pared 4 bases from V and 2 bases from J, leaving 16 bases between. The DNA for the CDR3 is TGTGCCAGCAGCCGGGAACAGCCACAGGCCTACGAGCAGTACTTC. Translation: CASSREQPQAYEQYF.

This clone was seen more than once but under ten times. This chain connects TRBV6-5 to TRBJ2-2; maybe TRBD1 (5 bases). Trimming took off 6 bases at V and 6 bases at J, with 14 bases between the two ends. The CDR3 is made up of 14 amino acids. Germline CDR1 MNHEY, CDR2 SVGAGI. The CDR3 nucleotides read TGTGCCAGCAGACTACACCAGGGTGCCGGGGAGCTGTTTTTT. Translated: CASRLHQGAGELFF.

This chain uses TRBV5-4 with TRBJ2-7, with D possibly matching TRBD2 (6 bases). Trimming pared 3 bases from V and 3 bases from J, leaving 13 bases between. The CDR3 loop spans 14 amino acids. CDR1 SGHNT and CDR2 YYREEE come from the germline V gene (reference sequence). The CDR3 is CASSSKGRLYEQYF. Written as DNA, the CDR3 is TGTGCCAGCAGCTCGAAAGGGAGGCTCTACGAGCAGTACTTC.